The T cell receptor beta chain described here comes from a study of tumor-infiltrating lymphocytes in primary liver carcinoma. The template, roughly 0.45 ug total RNA, yielded TCR beta cDNA made with a constant-region primer. Libraries covering TCR beta were generated through three nested multiplex PCR rounds (using a slightly modified ARM-PCR). With TRBV1-TRBV30 forward primers and a C-beta reverse primer, the first two PCR rounds were run for around 10 cycles each. TCRdb redid the calling of the multiplex PCR reads with MiXCR, one entry per CDR3 protein. The sample shows 100,000 to 120,000 distinct CDR3 sequences, around 80% of them seen only once. Only one count was recorded for this clonotype. The junction departs from the called germline gene at one end, perhaps through a read error. For each extraction, RNA and DNA were obtained together from about 21-30 mg of unsorted bulk tissue. Primary liver carcinoma, confirmed by histopathology, was surgically resected. Sampling targeted five separate regions of each tumor, which included the tumor centre.

From germline, CDR1 is MNHNS and CDR2 SASEGT. The CDR3 loop spans 15 amino acids. V and J are TRBV6-1 and TRBJ2-7; 11 nucleotides agree with TRBD2. This TCR was sampled from a man between 35 and 55 years old with primary liver carcinoma and hepatitis B virus infection. Sequencing was performed on liver tumor tissue from sampling region 3. Subset denoted: tumor region T3, left-lateral pole. CDR3 sequence (DNA): TGTACCAGCAGTGAGGGGACTAGCGGTCTCTACGAACAGTACTTC. It encodes CTSSEGTSGLYEQYF.